This TCR beta chain was profiled in a study of CXCR3-negative and CXCR3-positive naive CD8 T cells. Study observations and caveats: TRB CDR3s were more hydrophobic in CXCR3-positive than in CXCR3-negative naive cells.

With UMI labels, 5' RACE was used to prepare the TRB cDNA libraries. TCRdb reprocessed the 5' RACE reads, keeping one entry per CDR3 protein, no DNA. The sample table sets out about 89,000 distinct CDR3 sequences. Concerning this clonotype: The antigen remains undetermined.

The sample taken for sequencing was naive CXCR3+ CD8+ T cells from blood. Subset noted: CD45RO-CCR7+CD27+CD95- naive CD8+ T cells expressing CXCR3 (TNR3+). The TCR was taken from a human donor in good health. Some clones in this sample may be carry-over from other donors' samples.

The CDR3 reads CSARGGDREDEQYF. The J gene is TRBJ2-7, the V gene TRBV20-1; the D gene TCRdb calls, TRBD1, cannot be checked with no DNA. In germline, CDR1 is DFQATT, CDR2 SNEGSKA (reference sequence). The CDR3 is 14 amino acids.